These T cell receptor beta chains were read from a single sample in a study of T cell responses to AZD1222 COVID-19 vaccine. The assay was immunoSEQ multiplex PCR, and TCRdb's table has in-frame clones only and misses some. Of under 200,000 clones listed, almost 95% were seen once; the top ten hold roughly 9.8%. Material: peripheral blood, obtained on day 0 of AZD1222 vaccination. The source is an adult in good health. Both conserved end residues are part of each CDR3. A D gene is named only where the DNA matches it firmly. Rows give clone size only sometimes, using once, few, many, or a class for an expanded clone.

V gene	J gene	clone size	D gene	CDR3 protein	CDR3 DNA
TRBV7-3	TRBJ2-2	NA	NA	CASSRLDYTGELFF	TGTGCCAGCAGCCGTCTGGATTACACCGGGGAGCTGTTTTTT
TRBV4-2	TRBJ2-5	NA	TRBD2	CASSQDQGGETQYF	TGTGCCAGCAGCCAAGATCAGGGAGGGGAGACCCAGTACTTC
TRBV7-2	TRBJ2-7	NA	TRBD2	CASSLGLAGVYEQYF	TGTGCCAGCAGCTTAGGTTTGGCGGGAGTTTACGAGCAGTACTTC
TRBV29-1	TRBJ1-1	NA	NA	CSVRETDYTEAFF	TGCAGCGTGAGGGAGACAGATTACACTGAAGCTTTCTTT
TRBV24-1	TRBJ2-5	NA	TRBD2	CATSDQAGELLGTQYF	TGTGCCACCAGTGATCAGGCGGGAGAGCTATTGGGGACCCAGTACTTC
TRBV28	TRBJ1-1	NA	NA	CASTPGTEGAFF	TGTGCCAGCACCCCCGGAACGGAAGGGGCTTTCTTT
TRBV29-1	TRBJ2-3	once	TRBD2	CSGQWGGSTDTQYF	TGCAGCGGCCAGTGGGGGGGTAGCACAGATACGCAGTATTTT
TRBV5-1	TRBJ1-1	NA	TRBD1	CASSSTGTVNTEAFF	TGCGCCAGCAGCTCAACCGGGACAGTGAACACTGAAGCTTTCTTT
TRBV6-6	TRBJ2-7	NA	NA	CASSYSAQEQYF	TGTGCCAGCAGTTACTCTGCTCAGGAGCAGTACTTC
TRBV7-9	TRBJ2-2	NA	NA	CASSLGLQGSNTGELFF	TGTGCCAGCAGCCTAGGCCTACAGGGATCGAACACCGGGGAGCTGTTTTTT
TRBV4-3	TRBJ2-7	NA	NA	CASSQAWGARSYEQYF	TGCGCCAGCAGCCAAGCATGGGGGGCTAGGTCCTACGAGCAGTACTTC
TRBV7-8	TRBJ2-1	NA	NA	CASSRMGRGPYNEQFF	TGTGCCAGCAGCAGAATGGGACGGGGACCCTACAATGAGCAGTTCTTC
TRBV23-1	TRBJ2-5	NA	TRBD1	CASSHPQGARTGQETQYF	TGCGCCAGCAGTCACCCTCAGGGGGCGCGAACCGGCCAAGAGACCCAGTACTTC
TRBV27	TRBJ2-7	NA	NA	CASSLRGSSRREQYF	TGTGCCAGCAGTCTCCGAGGGAGTAGCCGCCGCGAGCAGTACTTC
TRBV7-2	TRBJ1-4	NA	NA	CASSPGTRNEKLFF	TGTGCCAGCAGCCCCGGGACAAGGAATGAAAAACTGTTTTTT
TRBV23-1	TRBJ2-2	NA	NA	CASSQADTGELFF	TGCGCCAGCAGTCAAGCTGACACCGGGGAGCTGTTTTTT
TRBV4-2	TRBJ1-3	NA	TRBD1	CASSPSAGTGGGGNTIYF	TGTGCCAGCAGCCCCTCCGCCGGGACAGGGGGCGGTGGAAACACCATATATTTT
TRBV5-1	TRBJ2-2	NA	TRBD2	CASSLGTSGSNTGELFF	TGCGCCAGCAGCTTGGGGACTAGCGGGAGTAACACCGGGGAGCTGTTTTTT
TRBV19	TRBJ2-7	NA	TRBD1	CASSPSLDRGTYEQYF	TGTGCCAGTAGTCCCTCCCTAGACAGGGGAACCTACGAGCAGTACTTC
TRBV3-1/TRBV3-2	TRBJ1-1	NA	NA	CASSQDMAEAFF	TGTGCCAGCAGCCAAGATATGGCCGAAGCTTTCTTT
TRBV28	TRBJ2-6	NA	TRBD1	CAIGGRGTSGANVLTF	TGTGCCATTGGCGGCAGGGGGACATCTGGGGCCAACGTCCTGACTTTC
TRBV6-2/TRBV6-3	TRBJ2-7	NA	NA	CASSYQTNYEQYF	TGTGCCAGCAGTTACCAGACAAATTACGAGCAGTACTTC
TRBV7-6	TRBJ2-3	NA	NA	CASSSLADTQYF	TGTGCCAGCAGCTCCCTTGCAGATACGCAGTATTTT
TRBV6-5	TRBJ1-4	NA	TRBD1	CASSYSTGVNEKLFF	TGTGCCAGCAGTTACAGCACAGGGGTTAATGAAAAACTGTTTTTT
TRBV5-1	TRBJ2-7	once	NA	CASSGAGTYEQYF	TGCGCCAGCAGCGGGGCCGGGACCTACGAGCAGTACTTC
TRBV4-2	TRBJ1-5	NA	NA	CASSQDAGNNQPQHF	TGTGCCAGCAGCCAAGATGCCGGAAACAATCAGCCCCAGCATTTT
TRBV7-8	TRBJ2-7	NA	TRBD2	CASSLPRGRKQPAGTRSYEQYF	TGTGCCAGCAGCTTACCCCGGGGTCGAAAGCAACCGGCCGGGACTAGAAGCTACGAGCAGTACTTC
TRBV28	TRBJ1-3	NA	NA	CASSLPLMAGNTIYF	TGTGCCAGCAGTTTACCCCTAATGGCTGGAAACACCATATATTTT
TRBV20-1	TRBJ1-6	NA	NA	CSAQRNSPLHF	TGCAGTGCCCAAAGGAATTCACCCCTCCACTTT
TRBV5-5	TRBJ2-7	NA	TRBD2	CASSLEGTSGAYEQYF	TGTGCCAGCAGCTTGGAGGGGACTAGCGGGGCCTACGAGCAGTACTTC
TRBV9	TRBJ1-3	NA	TRBD1	CASSVLRDRGRGVGNTIYF	TGTGCCAGCAGCGTCCTCCGGGACAGGGGCCGAGGGGTTGGAAACACCATATATTTT
TRBV2	TRBJ2-3	NA	NA	CASRQGGRTDTQYF	TGTGCCAGCAGACAGGGAGGGCGGACAGATACGCAGTATTTT
TRBV5-4	TRBJ2-2	NA	NA	CASRVGTTNTGELFF	TGTGCCAGCAGAGTAGGGACGACGAACACCGGGGAGCTGTTTTTT
TRBV3-1/TRBV3-2	TRBJ1-4	NA	NA	CASSQRGVNEKLFF	TGTGCCAGCAGCCAGCGAGGGGTTAATGAAAAACTGTTTTTT
TRBV11-2	TRBJ1-1	NA	NA	CASSLLRGVGPNTEAFF	TGTGCCAGCAGCTTACTCCGAGGTGTTGGGCCGAACACTGAAGCTTTCTTT
TRBV20-1	TRBJ2-3	NA	TRBD2	CSASSGRVTDTQYF	TGCAGTGCTAGTAGCGGGAGGGTTACAGATACGCAGTATTTT
TRBV3-1/TRBV3-2	TRBJ2-7	NA	NA	CASSQAGSSSYEQYF	TGTGCCAGCAGCCAAGCGGGCTCTAGCTCCTACGAGCAGTACTTC
TRBV9	TRBJ2-7	NA	NA	CASSPSRLSRYEQYF	TGTGCCAGCAGCCCTTCTAGGTTGAGTCGCTACGAGCAGTACTTC
TRBV19	TRBJ1-1	NA	NA	CASSTDWDTEAFF	TGTGCCAGTAGTACCGATTGGGACACTGAAGCTTTCTTT
TRBV3-1/TRBV3-2	TRBJ2-5	NA	NA	CASSQEGTSQQETQYF	TGTGCCAGCAGCCAAGAGGGTACTAGCCAACAAGAGACCCAGTACTTC
TRBV5-1	TRBJ2-7	NA	TRBD1	CASSLPGQGTYEQYF	TGCGCCAGCAGCTTGCCGGGACAGGGAACCTACGAGCAGTACTTC
TRBV5-1	TRBJ2-1	NA	TRBD2	CASRSPGLALNEQFF	TGCGCCAGCAGATCACCGGGACTAGCGTTGAATGAGCAGTTCTTC
TRBV4-1	TRBJ2-1	NA	NA	CASSGNEQFF	TGCGCCAGCAGCGGCAATGAGCAGTTCTTC
TRBV6-5	TRBJ1-1	once	NA	CASPSNTEAFF	TGTGCCAGCCCTTCGAACACTGAAGCTTTCTTT
TRBV6-5	TRBJ2-7	NA	TRBD1	CASRRGRGSYEQYF	TGTGCCAGCAGGAGGGGGCGCGGGTCCTACGAGCAGTACTTC
TRBV7-9	TRBJ2-1	NA	NA	CASSFGRGLYNEQFF	TGTGCCAGCAGCTTCGGCAGGGGCCTTTACAATGAGCAGTTCTTC